What follows are 9 T cell receptor beta chains derived from one specimen sequenced in a study of blood T cell repertoires in COVID-19. Method: immunoSEQ multiplex PCR; TCRdb's copy keeps in-frame clones and lacks some. This sample has around 260,000 clones, with 90% to 95% found just once. Sequences were obtained from peripheral blood. All receptors derive from a woman aged 25 to 39 with COVID-19, enrolled during active disease.

The chain uses TRBV5-1 and TRBJ1-3, with 12 bases aligning to TRBD1. Trimming cost V 4 bases and J 4 bases; bases outside gene matches: 12. This CDR3 comprises 18 residues. The germline V gene has CDR1 SGHRS and CDR2 YFSETQ. The CDR3 spells CASSQTGTGGASGNTIYF. The DNA for the CDR3 is TGCGCCAGCAGCCAAACCGGGACAGGGGGCGCGTCGGGAAACACCATATATTTT. Full variable domain (outside the CDR3, taken from reference TRBV5-1 and TRBJ1-3): KAGVTQTPRYLIKTRGQQVTLSCSPISGHRSVSWYQQTPGQGLQFLFEYFSETQRNKGNFPGRFSGRQFSNSRSEMNVSTLELGDSALYLCASSQTGTGGASGNTIYFGEGSWLTVV.

J is TRBJ2-2 and V is TRBV7-9; 7 bases line up with TRBD2. V was clipped by 1 base and J by 4 bases; unmatched bases: 9. Germline CDR1 reads SEHNR; CDR2 reads FQNEAQ (reference sequence). This CDR3 comprises 17 residues. The CDR3 loop reads CASSLVRAGAFTGELFF. The DNA for the CDR3 is TGTGCCAGCAGCTTAGTTAGGGCGGGAGCGTTCACCGGGGAGCTGTTTTTT.

This chain joins TRBV7-9 and TRBJ2-7; 12 nucleotides match TRBD2. Germline CDR1 and CDR2: SEHNR and FQNEAQ (reference sequence). The ends lost 1 base at V and 3 bases at J; junction bases unmatched: 10. The CDR3 has 18 residues. The CDR3 is CASSLDALAGGHVYEQYF. The CDR3 bases are TGTGCCAGCAGCTTAGACGCCCTAGCGGGAGGGCATGTCTACGAGCAGTACTTC.

This chain connects TRBV7-9 to TRBJ2-2; D is undetermined. Germline V gene data show CDR1 as SEHNR and CDR2 as FQNEAQ (reference sequence). V dropped 5 bases and J dropped 2 bases, with 6 bases sitting between them. This CDR3 is built from 13 residues. CDR3 sequence: CASSDSNTGELFF. The CDR3 DNA follows: TGTGCCAGCAGCGACTCTAACACCGGGGAGCTGTTTTTT.

The genes are TRBV3-1 (or the pseudogene TRBV3-2) and TRBJ2-5; 9 positions agree with TRBD2. The V gene's germline CDR1 is LGHDT and CDR2 YNNKEL (reference sequence). J was trimmed by 3 bases and V by 4 bases; bases with no gene match: 3. The CDR3 has 14 residues. CDR3 bases: TGTGCCAGCAGCCTAAGCGGGGGGAAAGAGACCCAGTACTTC. It is translated as CASSLSGGKETQYF.

The rearrangement uses TRBV2 and TRBJ2-1; 12 positions match TRBD2. Germline lookup yields CDR1 SNHLY and CDR2 FYNNEI. The CDR3 contains 15 residues. V trimming: 5 bases; J trimming: 9 bases; junction bases outside the gene matches: 8. The CDR3 sequence is CASSLASGRVGEQFF. Here the CDR3 DNA reads TGTGCCAGCAGTCTCGCTAGCGGGAGGGTCGGTGAGCAGTTCTTC.

The chain links TRBV24-1 to TRBJ2-5; TRBD1 matches at 9 bases. The CDR3 has 15 residues. Germline values: CDR1 KGHDR, CDR2 SFDVKD. The J segment lost 2 bases and the V segment lost 5 bases, leaving 5 bases of the junction unmatched. CDR3 residues: CATSGPGTGQETQYF. DNA of the CDR3: TGTGCCACCAGTGGCCCCGGGACAGGGCAAGAGACCCAGTACTTC.

The chain recombines TRBV7-5 with TRBJ2-1; whether TRBD2, the table's D call, matches the DNA was not checked. TRBV7-5 is labeled a pseudogene. This CDR3 region has 15 residues. CDR3 in DNA: TGTGTCAGAAGCTTCAGTCAGGGAGGGAGAAATGAGCAGTTCTTC. It translates to CVRSFSQGGRNEQFF.

The chain links TRBV29-1 to TRBJ2-1; TRBD2 matches 10 bases. Germline V gives CDR1 SQVTM, CDR2 ANQGSEA. V was clipped by 1 base and J by 3 bases; unmatched bases: 3. The CDR3 is 15 amino acids. CDR3 DNA: TGCAGCGTTGAAGGACTAGCGGGCGTCTACAATGAGCAGTTCTTC. Translated: CSVEGLAGVYNEQFF.